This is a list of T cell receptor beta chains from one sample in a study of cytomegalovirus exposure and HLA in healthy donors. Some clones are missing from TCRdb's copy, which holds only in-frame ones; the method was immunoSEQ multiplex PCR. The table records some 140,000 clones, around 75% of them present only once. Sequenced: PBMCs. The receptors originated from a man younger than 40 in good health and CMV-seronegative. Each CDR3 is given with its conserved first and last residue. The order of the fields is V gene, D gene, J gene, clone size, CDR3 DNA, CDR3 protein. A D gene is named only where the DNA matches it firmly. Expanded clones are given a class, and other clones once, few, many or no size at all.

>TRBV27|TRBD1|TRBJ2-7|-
TGTGCCAGCAGTGTAGGGACAGTCTACGAGCAGTACTTC
CASSVGTVYEQYF
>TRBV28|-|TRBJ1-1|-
TGTGCCAGCAAGAATCGGGGGATGAACACTGAAGCTTTCTTT
CASKNRGMNTEAFF
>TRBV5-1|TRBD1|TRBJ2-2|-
TGCGCCAGCAGAAGGGACAGTAACACCGGGGAGCTGTTTTTT
CASRRDSNTGELFF
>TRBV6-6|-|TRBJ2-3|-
TGTGCCAGCAGTTACGGGGAGGCTAACACAGATACGCAGTATTTT
CASSYGEANTDTQYF
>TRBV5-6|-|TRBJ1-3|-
TGTGCCAGCAGTTGGGGGGTACTTTCTGGAAACACCATATATTTT
CASSWGVLSGNTIYF
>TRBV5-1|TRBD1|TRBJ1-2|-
TGCGCCAGCAGCCGGGACAGGGTATATGGCTACACCTTC
CASSRDRVYGYTF
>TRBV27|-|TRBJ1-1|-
TGTGCCAGCAAGACAGGAATGAACACTGAAGCTTTCTTT
CASKTGMNTEAFF
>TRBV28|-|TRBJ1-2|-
TGTGCCAGCAGGCCCGGACAAGCAGCTAACTATGGCTACACCTTC
CASRPGQAANYGYTF
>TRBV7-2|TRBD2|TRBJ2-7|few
TGTGCCAGCAGCCAAAGTAAACTAGCGGGGGGTCGGGGCGAGCAGTACTTC
CASSQSKLAGGRGEQYF
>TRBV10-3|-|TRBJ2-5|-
TGTGCCATCAGTGAGTCGATAGGGGCAGGGGATCCAGGGAAGACCCAGTACTTC
CAISESIGAGDPGKTQYF
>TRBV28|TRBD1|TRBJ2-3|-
TGTGCCAGCAGCGGACAGGGGAACACAGATACGCAGTATTTT
CASSGQGNTDTQYF
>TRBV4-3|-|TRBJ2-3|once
TGCGCCAGCAGCCAATATAGCGGACTCACAGATACGCAGTATTTT
CASSQYSGLTDTQYF
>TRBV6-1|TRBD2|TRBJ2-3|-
TGTGCCAGCAGTGGATCTCTTCTAGCGGGGGGCCCTTTGGGCACAGATACGCAGTATTTT
CASSGSLLAGGPLGTDTQYF
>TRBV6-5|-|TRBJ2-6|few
TGTGCCAGCAGTTACCCAACACCCTCTGGGGCCAACGTCCTGACTTTC
CASSYPTPSGANVLTF
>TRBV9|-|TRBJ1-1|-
TGTGCCAGCAGCGTAGACATAACCACTGAAGCTTTCTTT
CASSVDITTEAFF
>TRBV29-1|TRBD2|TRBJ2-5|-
TGCAGCGTTCAAGGGGAAGAAGCGGGGGAGACCCAGTACTTC
CSVQGEEAGETQYF
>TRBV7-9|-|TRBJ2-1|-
TGTGCCAGCAGCCCCTGGGGGGGCCAAAAGCAGTTCTTC
CASSPWGGQKQFF
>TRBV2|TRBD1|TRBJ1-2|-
TGTGCCAGCATAGGACAGGACCCCTATGGCTACACCTTC
CASIGQDPYGYTF